The sequence of this T cell receptor beta chain was determined in a study of shared clonotypes between healthy human individuals (dated by TCRdb to 2020 to 2021). Turning to the overall study: A couple of women and a few men aged 18 to 49 years were included in the cohort. For each donor, three plates each were used for CD4 naive and CD4 memory, two plates were used for CD8 naive, and one plate was used for CD8 memory. The study deeply sequenced blood TCR repertoires of about five healthy adults to estimate repertoire size and the extent of clonotype sharing between individuals. Libraries were prepared and TCR repertoires were sequenced by different laboratories using diverse techniques, in order to increase sequencing depth and limit assay-specific biases. Between about 0.9 and 8.9 billion PBMCs per donor were obtained by leukapheresis. The full study reports these points: Sharing across a few donors was observed for 4.5% to 6.5% of naive CD4, 3.5% of naive CD8, over 2% of memory CD4, and around 0.4% of memory CD8 clonotypes. Pairwise subsampling indicated that sequencing depth was expected to affect the degree of clonotype sharing among donors. Because the study included only a small number of donors, the genetic and exposure-history diversity represented was limited. Sampling was restricted to blood, and TCR repertoires in tissue are likely to differ from TCR repertoires in blood. Incomplete sequencing was indicated by rarefaction of sorted-subset datasets, despite the large sequencing depth. Compared with non-shared clonotypes, clonotypes shared by all four sorted-subset donors had higher generation probabilities. Naive subsets generally had larger estimated clonotype richness than memory subsets did.

According to the germline V gene, CDR1 reads MDHEN and CDR2 reads SYDVKM. The CDR3, cysteine through tryptophan, is 15 amino acids long. Only CDR3 DNA is held: 45 bases, read in frame from base 1. Using the deep immunoSEQ assay, TCR CDR3 regions were amplified from genomic DNA by multiplex PCR. Extracted genomic DNA from each cell subset was spread evenly across all wells of several immunoSEQ 96-well plates, with each plate serving as a replicate. For sorted subsets, each replicate PCR was loaded with about 200 ng genomic DNA, equivalent to approximately 33,000 T cell genomes. Purified libraries were quantified with a Qubit 3.0 fluorometer, sized on a Bioanalyzer 2100, and re-quantified with the KAPA Library Quantification kit. Every immunoSEQ 96-well plate was sequenced on a dedicated single-read 150-cycle Illumina NextSeq 550 flow cell. Processing in the source paper ran as follows. Because the immunoSEQ output included only junctional sequences and no quality scores, the filtering could not be the same as the filtering used for full-length reads. To assign V/J genes and CDR3, sequences were annotated against IMGT germline references using PyIR, a Python wrapper for IgBLAST v1.9. Any read was removed if the V/J assignment was weak (E-value above 1e-6), the CDR3 was missing, or the read contained stop codons, out-of-frame junctions, or ambiguous translated residues. V3J clonotypes were defined by identical inferred V gene, J gene, and CDR3 amino acid sequence. The percentage overlap between two repertoires was calculated by dividing the number of shared unique clonotypes by the size of the smaller repertoire. Repertoire richness was assessed with RTK rarefaction, the Chao1 estimator, and Recon v2.1 estimates of unobserved clonotypes. OLGA was used to compute generation probabilities for all TCRbeta clonotypes that the gDNA method yielded from a few donors. TCRdb obtained this table from immuneACCESS and retained in-frame rearrangements with V and J assigned. These tables miss some clones; where compared with another copy, unresolved V genes account for less than half of the shortfall, and the remainder is unexplained. That table gives V, J and clone size, and the DNA gave D and trimming. Counted in this sample were roughly 410,000 clones; about 96% of them appeared once. Approximately 0.3% of the sample goes to the ten largest clones.

The donors were healthy, HIV-negative adults who had no recently reported acute infections or vaccinations. Only Caucasian adults living in Nashville, Tennessee, USA were represented among the donors. The CD8 memory samples were a combination of magnetically selected CD45RO+ cells and CCR7-negative CD45RA+ effector memory (TemRA) cells. After blood collection by leukapheresis, PBMCs were isolated using Ficoll-Histopaque density gradient centrifugation and then cryopreserved in the vapor phase of liquid nitrogen. Analytical flow cytometry was used to check the purity and quantity of each magnetically sorted T cell population. Genomic DNA was isolated from every sorted fraction and measured by UV absorbance on a Nanodrop 2000c. As regards this clone: No cognate antigen has been identified for it. The junction and the germline gene differ at one end; a read error may be behind it.

This receptor was taken from a man under 40 in good health. Material: memory CD8+ T cells sorted from blood. The cell subset or site label on this specimen signifies: CD45RO+ cells pooled with CCR7-negative TemRA cells. This chain joins TRBV28 to TRBJ2-7, with 13 bases in between that match TRBD2. CDR3 loop: CASTRSGLAGLGVLW. The DNA sequence is as follows: TGTGCCAGCACCCGGTCGGGACTAGCGGGATTAGGTGTACTTTGG.